This T cell receptor beta chain was documented in a study of shared clonotypes between healthy human individuals. In the study overall: The cohort comprised a couple of women and a few men. Their ages spanned 18 to 49 years.

Replicate PCRs for sorted subsets used 200 to 250 ng DNA; this equaled 33,000 or so T cell genomes. The assay was immunoSEQ multiplex PCR, and TCRdb's table has in-frame clones only and misses some. Seen here are around 1.1 million clones, 78% observed once, and the top ten hold more than 0.55%. Regarding this clone: Antigen specificity is unknown. Other nucleotide sequences in the sample specify the same CDR3.

Trimming took off 2 bases at V and 6 bases at J, with 9 bases between the two ends. This CDR3 is 13 amino acids long. Per germline, CDR1 SGHTA and CDR2 FQGNSA. General observations from the study: Larger estimated richness was generally recorded for naive subsets relative to memory subsets.

The chain employs TRBV7-2 and TRBJ2-3; D is unclear. The sequence was collected from a man between 18 and 35 years old in good health. Some clones in this sample may be carry-over from other donors' samples. The sample was memory CD4+ T cells from PBMCs. Subset reported: CD45RA-negative fraction. The CDR3 DNA reads TGTGCCAGCAGCTTATTAGGGCCGGATACGCAGTATTTT. Translated, it gives CASSLLGPDTQYF. Looking up the rest from reference TRBV7-2 and TRBJ2-3 gives the full variable domain: GAGVSQSPSNKVTEKGKDVELRCDPISGHTALYWYRQSLGQGLEFLIYFQGNSAPDKSGLPSDRFSAERTGGSVSTLTIQRTQQEDSAVYLCASSLLGPDTQYFGPGTRLTVL.